This entry features one TCR beta chain sequence. This clone was seen a single time. Its target antigen remains unknown. No base quality values were provided; no much bigger clone lies one nucleotide off. The cohort consisted of hundreds of healthy bone marrow donors. At the time of sampling, every cohort member was nominally healthy, though immune exposures that went unrecorded were likely present. CMV serostatus was positive for about 300 and negative for about 55% of the roughly 670 cohort members, and was not recorded for this donor. Every donor gave a peripheral blood sample, and the peripheral blood mononuclear cells from that sample were used for TCR beta sequencing. Genomic DNA was extracted from the blood cell samples with the Qiagen DNeasy Blood Extraction Kit. V and J are truncated by 0 bases and 5 bases respectively, leaving an intervening sequence of 22 bases. Taken from the germline V gene, the CDR1 and CDR2 loops are SQVTM and ANQGSEA. The CDR3 sequence holds 17 residues, the cysteine and phenylalanine included. The only DNA kept is the CDR3, 51 bases in frame from the first base.

This record comes from a study of cytomegalovirus exposure and HLA in healthy donors (dated by TCRdb to 2017 to 2019). Notes on the research overall: An earlier analysis of roughly 570 of the donors reported 250 to 350 Gb of sequence data and 95 million to 140 million unique TCR beta sequences obtained from some 170 million T cells. An early release that covered about 600 HLA-typed donors contained approximately 300 gigabases of sequencing data and 65 million to 100 million unique TCR sequences. The genetic ancestry cluster associated with self-reported Caucasian donors included about 81% of the 300 to 400 genotyped donors. The study was designed to test whether signatures of past pathogen exposure could be identified by cataloging public T cell receptors. The T cell repertoires of 666 subjects were profiled by immunosequencing and related to cytomegalovirus serostatus. Along with the approximately 620-subject first cohort, a separate validation cohort of approximately 110 different subjects was used. To predict cytomegalovirus infection status, the study brought together high-throughput TCR immunosequencing, statistical association of individual TCRs with disease status, and machine learning. A later analysis re-analyzed previously published TCR beta repertoires from 650 to 800 donors and added high-resolution HLA genotyping to study TCR occurrence patterns. The later analysis used no new phenotypic data to find candidate immune exposures, relying instead on TCR beta sequences and their occurrence across donors. To decide whether each TCR beta V gene segment behaved as functional or pseudogenic, an earlier analysis of some 540 of the donors relied on high-throughput TCR beta sequencing. Alongside the repertoire data, information on donor age, sex, ethnicity and CMV serostatus was compiled. In a later genetic analysis, genome-wide SNP genotypes for about three fifths of the roughly 670 donors were used, and that subset was treated as a discovery cohort. All discovery cohort repertoires had been generated using a single sequencing platform. HLA typing included class I and class II loci at four-digit resolution. The number of typed donors differed by locus: about 620-640 for A, B, C, DRB1 and DQB1; approximately 530 for DQA1; 606 for DPA1; and 450 to 480 for DPB1. Because of strong linkage in the cohort, 5 or 6 DR-DQ haplotypes were treated as single units for association and clustering. Among 398 genotyped donors of the cohort, an average of 235,054 unique TCR beta nucleotide sequences were sequenced per donor, approximately 20% of them non-productive. Results and caveats for the whole study, not just this receptor: The study gave a list of roughly 150 TCR beta chains associated with cytomegalovirus. In a later genetic analysis, a missense DCLRE1C variant was associated with V-gene and J-gene trimming of TCR beta chains, and the association was replicated in an independent cohort. A further reported finding was that TCR beta sequences accurately predicted the HLA-A and HLA-B alleles for most subjects in the first cohort. A cluster of highly shared sequence variants was judged likely to represent a technical artifact of the sequencing pipeline. Most TCR sequences were seen in very few donors, while some public TCRs were found in many individuals. HLA typing was unavailable for some donors at each locus, so association tests used only the typed subset. Cytomegalovirus status was reported to be diagnosed by the classifier with high specificity and sensitivity in both the original and validation cohorts. CMV serostatus was the only immune exposure information available for the cohort. A later analysis found that HLA-associated TCR beta chains were more clonally expanded and had lower generation probabilities than equally common non-associated chains. Several of the top co-occurrence clusters appeared to be linked to parvovirus B19, influenza, CMV and Epstein-Barr virus, according to a later analysis. In vitro tests confirmed that a few of the cytomegalovirus-associated TCR beta chains recognize cytomegalovirus antigens. In a later genetic analysis, fewer N-insertions in productive TCRs were reported among donors in an Asian-associated ancestry cluster than the roughly 670-donor mean. This cohort had only TCR beta chains sequenced, and the lack of alpha or paired-chain data limited which features could be detected. The earlier analysis of some 540 of the donors excluded roughly 17 rarely observed V segments, including chromosome 9 orphons, because counts were too low. It was suggested by the authors that the approach could potentially be generalized to other disease states and immunological phenotypes. According to a later analysis, most CMV-associated TCR beta chains appeared to be HLA-restricted, and the HLA associations seemed to be driven largely by CMV exposure. Strong co-occurrence of HLA alleles, especially DR and DQ, made assigning TCR associations to individual alleles difficult. According to a later analysis, TCR association rates differed among HLA loci, with DRB1 alleles showing the most associated TCRs and HLA-C alleles showing the fewest. Specific HLA alleles were associated with around 18,000 TCR beta sequences at a false discovery rate of 0.05 in a later analysis. Some IMGT-functional V segments, including TRBV6-2 and TRBV6-3, could not be distinguished by the 87-base-pair reads and were therefore excluded. Roughly uniform sequencing depth across donors was assumed in presence/absence analyses, although this assumption may not hold. Broadly in line with IMGT annotations, most TCR beta V segments showed up in productive rearrangements about 87% or about 30% of the time in an earlier analysis of several hundred of the donors. Linkage disequilibrium might explain the correlated functional status among segregating V segments, but an unknown experimental factor could not be ruled out.

The receptor library was made with the immunoSEQ multiplex PCR assay. A mixture of 60 forward primers for TCR Vbeta segments and 13 reverse primers for TCR Jbeta segments was used in the multiplex PCR. The CDR3 region of rearranged TCR beta genes was amplified from genomic DNA with a multiplex PCR assay. The amplified TCR beta libraries were sequenced on the Illumina HiSeq System as 87-base-pair reads. Turning to the authors' computational methods: Across the 600 to 700 repertoires, a later analysis counted some 81 million unique TCR beta chains, 9.5 million to 13 million of which were shared by at least two donors. To remove PCR and sequencing errors, raw reads were error-corrected and collapsed into unique sequences using a nearest-neighbor algorithm that merged closely related sequences. CDR3 sequences were aligned to IMGT reference sequences to assign V, D and J gene segments. For a sequence to be retained, a match of at least six nucleotides to both a V gene segment and a J gene segment was required. Rearrangements were called productive when the CDR3 lacked stop codons and stayed in frame with V and J; all others were non-productive. CDR3 was defined by IMGT convention, running from the second conserved V-encoded cysteine to the conserved J-encoded phenylalanine. In an earlier analysis of just under 600 of the donors, sequences lacking an unambiguous match to a single V gene segment were excluded. In an earlier analysis of some 590 of the donors, V segments were called functional above 56.7% productive rearrangements and were called segregating when the between-donor standard deviation exceeded 5%. A statistical classification framework was developed to diagnose cytomegalovirus status using the catalog of TCR beta chain sequences. V and J gene assignment, in a later analysis, came from comparing TCR nucleotide sequences with IMGT/GENE-DB human TR gene sequences. Using the TCRdist pipeline, a later analysis assigned CDR3 sequences along with most-parsimonious VDJ recombination scenarios. A later analysis defined each TCR beta chain by its CDR3 amino acid sequence plus V-gene family, and excluded reads lacking a unique V-gene family. A later analysis removed 500 to 600 highly shared, low-generation-probability nucleotide sequences to deal with suspected cross-contamination and a sequencing artifact. A later analysis calculated a clonal expansion index for each public chain from normalized within-repertoire ranks of inferred template counts. Generation probabilities in a later analysis came from a VDJ recombination model fitted to out-of-frame rearrangements, and those results were checked against IGoR. Hypergeometric tests were used in a later analysis to score TCR-TCR, TCR-HLA and TCR-CMV co-occurrence, with a repertoire-size bias correction applied to the TCR pairs. In a later analysis, false discovery rates were estimated by permuting HLA or CMV assignments 20 times. In a later analysis, co-occurring TCRs were grouped using DBSCAN, and TCRdist sequence similarity was added for clustering within HLA-allele-positive subsets. Repertoires with fewer than 30,000 or more than 120,000 public chains, plus five repertoires with anomalous nucleotide sharing, were excluded from co-occurrence clustering. Here the immuneACCESS table is served through TCRdb, limited to in-frame sequences with V and J called. Missing clones are a known gap in these copies; in checked studies unresolved V genes cover under half, and the rest lacks a known reason. V, J and clone size derive from that table, while D and trimming were established from the DNA sequence. This sample holds about 97,000 clones; about 62% were observed only once. The ten largest clones capture around 5% of the sample.

The chain uses TRBV29-1 and TRBJ2-5; TRBD1 is perhaps the D gene, given 6 matching bases. The sample taken for sequencing was PBMCs. This receptor was identified in a human donor in good health. The base sequence is TGCAGCGTTGAAGATTTTTTAAAGCCAGGGGAGTGGGAGACCCAGTACTTC. This gives the protein CSVEDFLKPGEWETQYF.